Below, one TCR beta chain is given with its context. This record comes from a study of OX40 agonist ivuxolimab in advanced cancers. The table came from immunoSEQ multiplex PCR; TCRdb's copy has only in-frame clones and leaves some out. The table shows around 82,000 clones, with approximately 88% occurring only once. The germline V gene has CDR1 LNHDA and CDR2 SQIVND (reference sequence). V gave up 6 bases and J gave up 0 bases, with 11 bases separating them. The CDR3 covers 14 residues. The chain joins TRBV19 to TRBJ1-1; D might be TRBD1 (5 bases). Sample: CD4+ or CD8+ T cells sorted from blood, taken in a trial of the OX40 agonist ivuxolimab. The TCR sequence derives from an adult with an advanced solid tumor such as melanoma, head and neck, liver or kidney cancer. The CDR3 DNA follows: TGTGCCAGTAGCCCTCGCAGGGTGAACACTGAAGCTTTCTTT. Encoded protein: CASSPRRVNTEAFF.